These 23 T cell receptor beta chains were sequenced from one sample in a study of blood T cell repertoires in COVID-19. Produced via immunoSEQ multiplex PCR; TCRdb's table is partial and in-frame only. The profile shows some 250,000 clones, approximately 83% of them singletons. The sequencing sample was made of PBMCs or T cells enriched from blood (not recorded which). The receptors shown here come from a woman aged 50 to 65 who had recovered from COVID-19.

Note on this clone: Other DNA sequences in the same sample also yield this CDR3. The V gene is TRBV9, the J gene TRBJ1-1; D is undetermined. CDR3 length: 13 residues. Germline loops: CDR1 SGDLS, CDR2 YYNGEE. Between the trimmed V and J ends, which lost 2 bases and 0 bases, there was a span of 5 bases. The chain's CDR3 is CASSVSLNTEAFF. CDR3 DNA sequence: TGTGCCAGCAGCGTGAGTCTGAACACTGAAGCTTTCTTT.

This sequence joins TRBV4-2 and TRBJ2-3; 14 bases agree with TRBD2. Per germline, CDR1 LGHNA and CDR2 YNFKEQ. This CDR3 region has 17 residues. With V trimmed by 0 bases and J by 11 bases, 10 bases remained unmatched. CDR3 nucleotides: TGTGCCAGCAGCCAAGATGGGACTAGCGGGAGTTTGATCGGGCAGTATTTT. This translates into CASSQDGTSGSLIGQYF.

The rearrangement joins TRBV7-6 to TRBJ2-1; 12 positions match TRBD2. The CDR3 loop spans 16 amino acids. From germline, CDR1 is SGHVS and CDR2 FNYEAQ. The V gene end was trimmed by 8 bases and the J gene end by 2 bases; junction bases not matched to a gene: 7. The DNA for the CDR3 is TGTGCCAGCGGTCGACTAGCGGGGGACGCCTACAATGAGCAGTTCTTC. Its protein product is CASGRLAGDAYNEQFF.

This rearrangement joins TRBV28 to TRBJ2-3; unclear D gene. CDR3 length equals 14 residues. V was cut by 8 bases and J by 1 base, with 13 bases left in between. Germline assignment: CDR1 MDHEN and CDR2 SYDVKM. The CDR3, as DNA: TGTGCCAGCGATGAGGCTCGGGGCACAGATACGCAGTATTTT. Translation gives CASDEARGTDTQYF.

This chain links TRBV7-6 with TRBJ2-7; 7 positions match TRBD2. Trimming cost V 0 bases and J 6 bases; bases outside gene matches: 8. CDR1 SGHVS and CDR2 FNYEAQ come from the germline V gene. The CDR3 covers 15 residues. Here the CDR3 reads CASSLAYAGEGEQYF. CDR3 nucleotides: TGTGCCAGCAGCTTAGCGTACGCGGGAGAGGGCGAGCAGTACTTC.

The sample holds a few counts of this clone. The chain has TRBV28 and TRBJ1-2, with TRBD1 matching over 11 bases. V lost 6 bases and J lost 8; bases outside the gene matches: 14. The CDR3 sequence is 16 residues long. Germline CDR1 is MDHEN and CDR2 is SYDVKM. As DNA, the CDR3 is TGTGCCAGCAGCCCCCATAGCGGACAGGGGGCGCGAGGCTACACCTTC. Translated, it gives CASSPHSGQGARGYTF.

The table lists this clone with a count of one. V usage is TRBV2 and J usage is TRBJ1-5; 7 bases agree with TRBD1. Germline CDR1 and CDR2: SNHLY and FYNNEI. The CDR3 sequence is 14 residues long. Germline trimming cut 7 bases from V and 4 bases from J; bases unmatched to any gene: 7. The CDR3 is CASKIDRDNQPQHF. The CDR3 DNA follows: TGTGCCAGCAAAATCGACAGGGATAATCAGCCCCAGCATTTT.

This chain joins TRBV15 and TRBJ1-2, with TRBD1 matching 7 bases. Germline CDR1 LNHNV, CDR2 YYDKDF (reference sequence). The J segment lost 5 bases and the V segment lost 2 bases, leaving 8 bases of the junction unmatched. This CDR3 has 15 residues. The CDR3 sequence is CATSRIQGLEYGYTF. Written as DNA, the CDR3 is TGTGCCACCAGCAGAATACAGGGGCTAGAGTATGGCTACACCTTC.

This chain connects TRBV25-1 to TRBJ1-4, with D unresolved. Trimming took 1 base from V and 8 from J, leaving 11 bases between them. The CDR3 sequence is 14 residues long. Germline V gives CDR1 MGHDK, CDR2 SYGVNS. The chain's CDR3 is CASSEFGETEKLFF. The CDR3 DNA follows: TGTGCCAGCAGTGAATTCGGGGAAACCGAAAAACTGTTTTTT.

The chain carries TRBV28 and TRBJ1-6; D not resolved. Trimming removed 7 bases from V and 5 bases from J, with 15 bases in between. Germline CDR1 reads MDHEN; CDR2 reads SYDVKM. This CDR3 spans 15 amino acids. CDR3 coding DNA: TGTGCCAGCAAATTTATTAGACGGGATAATTCACCCCTCCACTTT. Translated: CASKFIRRDNSPLHF.

The chain recombines TRBV5-4 with TRBJ2-7, with unresolved D. CDR3 length: 14 amino acids. V shed 0 bases and J shed 1 base, with 8 bases lying between them. CDR1 and CDR2 from the germline V gene are SGHNT and YYREEE (reference sequence). In DNA, the CDR3 is TGTGCCAGCAGCTTGGGGCCACAGTCCTACGAGCAGTACTTC. This sequence encodes CASSLGPQSYEQYF.

This clone was detected only once. V and J are TRBV19 and TRBJ1-5; 10 nucleotides match TRBD1. CDR1 is LNHDA, CDR2 SQIVND, per germline (reference sequence). V lost 6 bases to trimming and J lost 7 bases; unmatched junction nucleotides: 9. The CDR3 has 15 residues. The CDR3 reads CASSLIGQGVQPQHF. CDR3 DNA sequence: TGTGCCAGTAGCCTGATAGGACAGGGGGTACAGCCCCAGCATTTT.

CDR3 in amino acids: CASSTQTGESYEQYF. The CDR3 coding sequence is TGTGCCAGCAGCACGCAGACAGGGGAGAGCTACGAGCAGTACTTC. The V call is TRBV11-2, the J call TRBJ2-7; 8 bases match TRBD1. The CDR3 has 15 residues. Germline CDR1 SGHAT, CDR2 FQNNGV. Trimming cost V 5 bases and J 3 bases; bases outside gene matches: 9.

V usage is TRBV5-1 and J usage is TRBJ1-6; D gene unclear. From germline, CDR1 is SGHRS and CDR2 YFSETQ. This CDR3 is 15 amino acids long. Trimming cost V 0 bases and J 4 bases, with 8 bases left between them. This CDR3 reads CASSLATGYNSPLHF. CDR3 in DNA: TGCGCCAGCAGCTTGGCCACGGGGTATAATTCACCCCTCCACTTT.

This clone was seen many times. This chain joins TRBV12-3 or TRBV12-4 and TRBJ1-3, with D uncertain. The V gene lost 5 bases and the J gene lost 4 bases, with 6 bases spanning the gap. The CDR3 consists of 12 residues. The chain's CDR3 is CASSNWGNTIYF. The CDR3 bases are TGTGCCAGCAGTAACTGGGGAAACACCATATATTTT.

The rearrangement uses TRBV6-4 and TRBJ1-2, with unresolved D. Germline V gene lookup returns CDR1 MRHNA and CDR2 SNTAGT. V was pared by 4 bases and J by 3 bases, with 3 bases between. The CDR3 is 11 residues long. CDR3 nucleotide sequence: TGTGCCAGCAGTGGCGACTATGGCTACACCTTC. It yields the protein CASSGDYGYTF.

CDR3 coding DNA: TGTGCCAGCTCACCAGGACTAGCGGGAGTTACCTCACAGTTCTTC. This gives the protein CASSPGLAGVTSQFF. V and J are TRBV18 and TRBJ2-1, with 13 nucleotides matching TRBD2. The germline V gene has CDR1 KGHSH and CDR2 LQKENI. CDR3 size: 15 residues. J was trimmed by 13 bases and V by 2 bases; bases with no gene match: 8.

The chain uses TRBV6-5 and TRBJ2-7; TRBD2 matches 9 bases. J lost 5 bases, V lost 0 bases, and 8 bases had no gene match. Germline CDR1 MNHEY, CDR2 SVGAGI. The CDR3 length is 16 residues. For the CDR3, the DNA is TGTGCCAGCAGTTACTCGTTGCGGGAGGGCCTCGACGAGCAGTACTTC. The encoded protein is CASSYSLREGLDEQYF.

This CDR3 reads CASSSFPGETEAFF. CDR3 DNA: TGTGCCAGCAGCTCATTTCCAGGGGAGACTGAAGCTTTCTTT. The chain uses TRBV5-5 and TRBJ1-1; D possibly corresponds to TRBD1 (6 bases). Trimming left V 3 bases short and J 5 bases short, with 14 bases between. CDR1 and CDR2 (germline): SGHKS, YYEKEE (reference sequence). The length of the CDR3 is 14 residues.

V gene TRBV3-1 (or the pseudogene TRBV3-2) combines with J gene TRBJ2-5; TRBD2 matches at 8 bases. This CDR3 is 16 amino acids long. Trimming took 1 base from V and 6 from J; bases not matched to a gene: 10. The germline V gene encodes CDR1 LGHDT and CDR2 YNNKEL (reference sequence). CDR3 nucleotide sequence: TGTGCCAGCAGCCAAGGGGCGGGAGGCCCTTGGAAGACCCAGTACTTC. Translating gives CASSQGAGGPWKTQYF.

This chain connects TRBV6-2 or TRBV6-3 to TRBJ1-2; D is ambiguous. With 2 bases removed from V and 14 bases from J, the gap between germline ends came to 15 bases. The CDR3 spans 12 residues. Per the germline V gene, CDR1 is MNHEY and CDR2 is SVGEGT. The CDR3 here is CASSYLSGRKTF. CDR3 coding DNA: TGTGCCAGCAGTTACCTATCCGGCAGGAAGACCTTC.

The rearrangement uses TRBV15 and TRBJ2-3; D gene ambiguous. CDR3 length: 12 residues. Trimming took 3 bases from V and 10 from J, leaving 11 bases between them. CDR1 LNHNV and CDR2 YYDKDF come from the germline V gene (reference sequence). CDR3: CATSSHGLAQYF. The CDR3 coding sequence is TGTGCCACCAGCAGCCATGGTTTAGCGCAGTATTTT.

The CDR3 DNA sequence: TGTGCCAGCAGCGCACAGCAGGGGGCTTCAAATTCACCCCTCCACTTT. Its protein product is CASSAQQGASNSPLHF. The chain has TRBV7-9 and TRBJ1-6; 8 bases are a match to TRBD1. This CDR3 has 16 amino acids. Germline loops: CDR1 SEHNR, CDR2 FQNEAQ (reference sequence). V was clipped by 5 bases and J by 7 bases; unmatched bases: 10. Full variable domain (outside the CDR3, taken from reference TRBV7-9 and TRBJ1-6): DTGVSQNPRHKITKRGQNVTFRCDPISEHNRLYWYRQTLGQGPEFLTYFQNEAQLEKSRLLSDRFSAERPKGSFSTLEIQRTEQGDSAMYLCASSAQQGASNSPLHFGNGTRLTVT.